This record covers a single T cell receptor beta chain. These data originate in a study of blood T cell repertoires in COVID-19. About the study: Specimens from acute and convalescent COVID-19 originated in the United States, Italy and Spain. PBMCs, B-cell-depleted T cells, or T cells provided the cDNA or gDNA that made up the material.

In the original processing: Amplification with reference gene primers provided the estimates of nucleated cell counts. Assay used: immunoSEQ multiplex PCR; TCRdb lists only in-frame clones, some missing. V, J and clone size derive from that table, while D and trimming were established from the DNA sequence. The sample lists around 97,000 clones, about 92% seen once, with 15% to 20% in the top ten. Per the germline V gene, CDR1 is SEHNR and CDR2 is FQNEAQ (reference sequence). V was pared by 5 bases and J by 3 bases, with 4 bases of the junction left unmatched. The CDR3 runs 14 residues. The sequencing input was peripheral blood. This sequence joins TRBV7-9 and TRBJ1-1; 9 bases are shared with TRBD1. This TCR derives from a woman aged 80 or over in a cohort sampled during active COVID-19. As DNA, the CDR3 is TGTGCCAGCAGCCCCTGGACAGGGGACACTGAAGCTTTCTTT. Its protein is CASSPWTGDTEAFF.